A single sample is the source of the 14 T cell receptor beta chains below, sequenced in a study of blood T cell repertoires in COVID-19. This table comes from immunoSEQ multiplex PCR, and its TCRdb copy is limited to in-frame clones, with some not included. The repertoire holds fewer than 250,000 clones, with less than 85% as singletons. Sequenced sample: peripheral blood. Receptor source: a woman in her seventies with active or convalescent COVID-19.

The chain joins TRBV5-1 to TRBJ2-3, with D perhaps matching TRBD2 (5 bases). Germline V gene sequence: CDR1 SGHRS, CDR2 YFSETQ. Trimming took 4 bases from V and 0 from J, leaving 12 bases between them. The CDR3 length is 15 residues. CDR3 coding DNA: TGCGCCAGCAGCGGTACAGCGGCTAGCACAGATACGCAGTATTTT. Translating it yields CASSGTAASTDTQYF.

The chain recombines TRBV5-6 with TRBJ2-7; 7 bases agree with TRBD1. CDR1 is SGHDT and CDR2 is YYEEEE in the germline V gene. The CDR3 contains 14 residues. Losses at the gene ends were 4 bases for V and 3 bases for J; bases not matched to a gene: 7. The CDR3 region has the DNA TGTGCCAGCAGCGTGACAGGGTTTCGCTACGAGCAGTACTTC. It yields the protein CASSVTGFRYEQYF. Complete variable domain (other parts from reference TRBV5-6 and TRBJ2-7): DAGVTQSPTHLIKTRGQQVTLRCSPKSGHDTVSWYQQALGQGPQFIFQYYEEEERQRGNFPDRFSGHQFPNYSSELNVNALLLGDSALYLCASSVTGFRYEQYFGPGTRLTVT.

This clone was counted a single time. The V call is TRBV12-3 or TRBV12-4, the J call TRBJ1-1; the D is unclear. Trimming removed 8 bases at V and 5 bases at J, with 15 bases between. This CDR3 has 13 residues. CDR3 region: CASSGGRWTEAFF. In DNA form, the CDR3 reads TGTGCCAGCTCGGGAGGGAGATGGACTGAAGCTTTCTTT.

This clone appeared a single time. This specimen includes other DNA sequences encoding the same CDR3. The chain carries TRBV7-2 and TRBJ2-5, with 8 bases identical to TRBD2. V dropped 1 base and J dropped 0; count of bases not matched to a gene: 1. From germline, CDR1 is SGHTA and CDR2 FQGNSA. The CDR3 has 15 amino acids. DNA of the CDR3: TGTGCCAGCAGCTTAGTAGCGGGGTACCAAGAGACCCAGTACTTC. Translated: CASSLVAGYQETQYF. The entire variable domain, with the rest obtained from reference TRBV7-2 and TRBJ2-5, is as follows: GAGVSQSPSNKVTEKGKDVELRCDPISGHTALYWYRQSLGQGLEFLIYFQGNSAPDKSGLPSDRFSAERTGGSVSTLTIQRTQQEDSAVYLCASSLVAGYQETQYFGPGTRLLVL.

The chain combines TRBV3-1 (or the pseudogene TRBV3-2) with TRBJ2-1, with a weak D call TRBD2 (6 bases). Deletions cut 3 bases from V and 3 bases from J, with 12 bases between. The CDR3 consists of 15 residues. Germline loops: CDR1 LGHDT, CDR2 YNNKEL (reference sequence). CDR3 DNA sequence: TGTGCCAGCAGCCAGGGACTCGAAGTCTACAATGAGCAGTTCTTC. Protein sequence: CASSQGLEVYNEQFF.

This chain joins TRBV4-1 and TRBJ1-1; no firm D call. V was shortened by 0 bases and J by 3 bases, with 5 bases between the two germline ends. Germline CDR1 reads MGHRA; CDR2 reads YSYEKL. CDR3 size: 13 residues. The CDR3 DNA reads as TGCGCCAGCAGCCAAGACGGAGACACTGAAGCTTTCTTT. It codes for CASSQDGDTEAFF.

The V gene is TRBV7-2, the J gene TRBJ1-2, with 8 bases matching TRBD1. The junction had 6 bases not matched to a gene; V was cut back by 4 bases and J by 8 bases. Germline V gene data show CDR1 as SGHTA and CDR2 as FQGNSA. The CDR3 loop spans 13 amino acids. In nucleotides, the CDR3 is TGTGCCAGCAGCTCCTCAGGGGGCTGGGGCTACACCTTC. Residues: CASSSSGGWGYTF.

This clone was recorded at least ten times. Here the CDR3 DNA reads TGTGCCAGCAGCCAGGTGACAGGGATTAGCACAGATACGCAGTATTTT. It is translated as CASSQVTGISTDTQYF. V is TRBV3-1 (or the pseudogene TRBV3-2) and J is TRBJ2-3; TRBD1 matches 7 bases. In germline, CDR1 is LGHDT, CDR2 YNNKEL (reference sequence). This CDR3 has 16 amino acids. The J segment lost 0 bases and the V segment lost 3 bases, leaving 6 bases of the junction unmatched.

This sequence joins TRBV5-1 and TRBJ2-2; TRBD2 agrees at 8 bases. CDR3 size: 16 residues. Per the germline V gene, CDR1 is SGHRS and CDR2 is YFSETQ. Losses at the gene ends were 4 bases for V and 4 bases for J; bases not matched to a gene: 9. This chain's CDR3 is CASSPPDGGGTGELFF. The CDR3 DNA is TGCGCCAGCAGCCCCCCGGACGGGGGGGGCACCGGGGAGCTGTTTTTT.

V is TRBV5-4 and J is TRBJ1-1; tentatively, D is TRBD1 (5 bases). Per germline, CDR1 SGHNT and CDR2 YYREEE (reference sequence). The CDR3 consists of 14 residues. V was pared by 0 bases and J by 4 bases, with 10 bases between. In DNA, the CDR3 is TGTGCCAGCAGCTTGGCGGGGGTCTCCACTGAAGCTTTCTTT. It is translated as CASSLAGVSTEAFF.

This clone was found a few times. The chain links TRBV29-1 to TRBJ2-3, with 7 positions matching TRBD1. Germline values: CDR1 SQVTM, CDR2 ANQGSEA. CDR3 length: 15 amino acids. V dropped 7 bases and J dropped 2; count of bases not matched to a gene: 12. This CDR3 is CSAPSGTAHTDTQYF. CDR3 coding DNA: TGCAGCGCTCCTTCCGGGACAGCGCACACAGATACGCAGTATTTT.

This chain joins TRBV6-5 and TRBJ1-2; 9 bases line up with TRBD1. The germline V gene has CDR1 MNHEY and CDR2 SVGAGI. With V trimmed by 8 bases and J by 0 bases, 7 bases remained unmatched. The CDR3 loop spans 15 amino acids. In DNA, the CDR3 is TGTGCCAGCGACGGGACAGGGTCGGCTAACTATGGCTACACCTTC. This translates into CASDGTGSANYGYTF.

The chain couples TRBV7-9 to TRBJ2-1; 8 nucleotides match TRBD2. V trimming: 0 bases; J trimming: 7 bases; junction bases outside the gene matches: 11. CDR1 SEHNR and CDR2 FQNEAQ come from the germline V gene (reference sequence). CDR3 size: 17 residues. The CDR3 coding sequence is TGTGCCAGCAGCTTAGCGCATGGCAGCGGGAGAGAAAATGAGCAGTTCTTC. Protein: CASSLAHGSGRENEQFF.

This clone showed up just a few times. The V gene is TRBV7-2, the J gene TRBJ2-5, with D possibly being TRBD1 (5 bases). Deletions cut 0 bases from V and 3 bases from J, with 11 bases between. CDR3 length: 15 residues. Germline V gives CDR1 SGHTA, CDR2 FQGNSA. The CDR3 loop reads CASSLAWGPEETQYF. For the CDR3, the DNA is TGTGCCAGCAGCTTAGCCTGGGGCCCGGAAGAGACCCAGTACTTC.